This is a list of T cell receptor beta chains from one sample in a study of blood T cell repertoires in COVID-19. Repertoires were generated with immunoSEQ multiplex PCR, while TCRdb's copy carries only in-frame clones and drops some. Among roughly 72,000 clones, approximately 90% were seen once, and the ten largest hold roughly a fifth. Sequencing was done on a sample of peripheral blood. The receptors were gathered from a human donor in a cohort sampled during active COVID-19. The CDR3 runs from the conserved cysteine through the conserved F or W. The order of the fields is D gene, J gene, clone size, V gene, CDR3 protein, CDR3 DNA. The D gene is left open where the match is weak. Clone size appears in some rows only: once, few, many, or a class for an expanded clone.

TRBD1,TRBJ2-7,.,TRBV18,CASSPGQRTYEQYF,TGTGCCAGCTCACCGGGACAGAGGACCTACGAGCAGTACTTC
TRBD1,TRBJ2-1,.,TRBV7-9,CASSPPGTGSNEQFF,TGTGCCAGCAGCCCCCCCGGGACAGGGAGCAATGAGCAGTTCTTC
.,TRBJ2-7,.,TRBV5-4,CASSVQGYEQYF,TGTGCCAGCAGCGTACAGGGCTACGAGCAGTACTTC
.,TRBJ2-7,.,TRBV19,CASSIDPGSVYEQYF,TGTGCCAGTAGTATAGACCCAGGGTCGGTCTACGAGCAGTACTTC
TRBD2,TRBJ2-2,few,TRBV29-1,CSVVPGGGGELFF,TGCAGCGTTGTCCCCGGCGGGGGCGGGGAGCTGTTTTTT
TRBD1,TRBJ2-2,.,TRBV7-8,CASSRQGTDTGELFF,TGTGCCAGCAGCAGACAGGGGACAGACACCGGGGAGCTGTTTTTT
.,TRBJ2-2,.,TRBV27,CASRGGANTGELFF,TGTGCCAGCAGAGGAGGGGCGAACACCGGGGAGCTGTTTTTT
.,TRBJ2-1,.,TRBV28,CASSLEGFRFDEQFF,TGTGCCAGCAGTTTAGAGGGATTTAGGTTCGATGAGCAGTTCTTC
TRBD2,TRBJ2-1,.,TRBV11-3,CASSSGTSGNEQFF,TGTGCCAGCAGCTCAGGGACTAGCGGCAATGAGCAGTTCTTC
TRBD2,TRBJ2-5,.,TRBV7-2,CASSSQLVGGETQYF,TGTGCCAGCAGTTCCCAACTAGTGGGGGGGGAGACCCAGTACTTC
TRBD1,TRBJ1-2,.,TRBV5-4,CASSSGTGALNGYTF,TGTGCCAGCAGTTCCGGGACAGGGGCGTTGAATGGCTACACCTTC
TRBD1,TRBJ2-6,.,TRBV3-1/TRBV3-2,CASSQVWGQGDSGANVLTF,TGTGCCAGCAGCCAAGTTTGGGGACAGGGAGACTCTGGGGCCAACGTCCTGACTTTC
.,TRBJ1-1,.,TRBV5-1,CASSPGRGDAFF,TGCGCCAGCAGCCCAGGACGGGGTGACGCTTTCTTT
.,TRBJ2-7,.,TRBV29-1,CSVLSLSSYEQYF,TGCAGCGTTTTGTCCCTTAGCTCCTACGAGCAGTACTTC
TRBD1,TRBJ2-7,few,TRBV2,CASRWGTGGSEQYF,TGTGCCAGCAGGTGGGGGACAGGGGGCTCCGAGCAGTACTTC
TRBD2,TRBJ2-5,.,TRBV7-2,CASSPRLAGGKETQYF,TGTGCCAGCAGCCCTCGACTAGCGGGGGGAAAAGAGACCCAGTACTTC